Below, one T cell receptor (beta chain) is given with its context. The antigen is not known. A library made for alpha chains picked up this beta chain off target, so its size means little. This entry comes from a study of spatial heterogeneity in lung cancer. Study-level points and caveats: Estimates put coverage of tumor T cells 7% to 8% for alpha and more than 11% for beta chains. One measure, the expanded intratumoral alpha and beta TCR count, tracked tumor mutation counts.

Trimming removed 0 bases at V and 8 bases at J, with 10 bases between. The CDR3 runs to 13 residues. The V gene's germline CDR1 is SGHDN and CDR2 FVKESK. The presence of a unique molecular identifier marked each TCR cDNA molecule. TCRdb reanalysed the 5' RACE reads using MiXCR and keeps one entry per CDR3 protein. Among some 11,000 distinct CDR3 sequences, roughly 7.4% were seen once, and the ten largest hold roughly a fifth. Documented time point: sample taken at primary tumor resection. Unsorted whole RNA samples from tumor, nontumor lung or frozen PBMC were sequenced. This TCR was recovered from a female donor with early-stage non-small cell lung cancer. Specimen: lung tumor tissue, collected at surgery. J is TRBJ1-2 and V is TRBV14; D not resolved. The CDR3 region is CASSQDGPLGYTF. CDR3 nucleotides: TGTGCCAGCAGCCAAGACGGACCCTTGGGCTACACCTTC.